This TCR beta chain was documented in a study of T-cell memory formation after mild COVID-19. Study findings and constraints: Still unconfirmed is whether the second-wave clones peaking on day 37 recognized SARS-CoV-2.

Points on this clonotype: Its antigen is undetermined.

Germline CDR1 and CDR2: SGHTA and FQGNSA. CDR3 length: 15 residues. Trimming took 2 bases from V and 4 from J, leaving 12 bases between them. TCRdb reprocessed the 5' RACE reads via MiXCR and lists one record per CDR3 protein. The sample lists around 310,000 distinct CDR3 sequences; 20% to 25% were seen once. This sequence originates from a young man who had mild COVID-19 (a few samples of this study predate the infection). Cell type and time point are not known. Sequencing input: PBMCs or a T cell subset sorted from them (not recorded which). V usage is TRBV7-2 and J usage is TRBJ1-3, with D uncertain. CDR3 sequence (DNA): TGTGCCAGCAGCTTAACGTTGGGGTTAGGAAACACCATATATTTT. It codes for CASSLTLGLGNTIYF.